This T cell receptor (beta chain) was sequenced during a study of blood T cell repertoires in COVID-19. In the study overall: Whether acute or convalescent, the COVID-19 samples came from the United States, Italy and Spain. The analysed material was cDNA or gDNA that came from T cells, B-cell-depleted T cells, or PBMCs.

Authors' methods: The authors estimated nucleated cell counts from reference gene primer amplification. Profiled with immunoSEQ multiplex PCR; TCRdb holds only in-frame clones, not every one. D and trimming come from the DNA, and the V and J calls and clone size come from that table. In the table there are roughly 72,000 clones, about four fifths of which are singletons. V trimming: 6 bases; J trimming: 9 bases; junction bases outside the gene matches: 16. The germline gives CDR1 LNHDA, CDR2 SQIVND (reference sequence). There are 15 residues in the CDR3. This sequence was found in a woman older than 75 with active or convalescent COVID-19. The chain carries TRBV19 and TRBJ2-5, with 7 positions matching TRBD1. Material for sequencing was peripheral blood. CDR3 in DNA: TGTGCCAGTAGCTTAACGGGACAGCCCACCGCCGCCCAGTACTTC. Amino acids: CASSLTGQPTAAQYF.